This paragraph covers one T cell receptor beta chain sequence. This clone was observed once. Its antigen remains undetermined. No much larger clonotype is one base removed from it; base qualities were not supplied. The sample originates from a study of blood T cell repertoires in COVID-19 (dated by TCRdb to between 2020 and 2021). Study-level background: Samples from collaborators originated in the United States, Italy and Spain and spanned both the acute and convalescent phases of COVID-19. The prospective study material was composed of cDNA or gDNA derived from T cells, B-cell-depleted T cells, or PBMCs. Subjects who had been exposed to COVID-19, were actively infected with it, or had recovered from it provided the deeply sampled blood TCRbeta repertoires that made up the dataset. A freely available public database, intended as a resource for researchers studying the immune response to SARS-CoV-2, is where the repertoires were released. The samples were drawn from two sources: the first 160 participants of the ongoing ImmuneRACE study, and 1,000 to 1,500 subjects contributed by 6 global collaborators. A de-identified subject ID, COVID-19 status, age in years and sex were almost always included in the sample metadata. Where available, HLA class I and class II types were obtained from metadata supplied by the sample provider rather than from assay-based typing.

Summary of the overall study and its limitations: The amount of clinical and demographic metadata varied by source and participant and was provided uncurated.

V sheds 4 bases and J sheds 0 bases, leaving 22 bases between their ends. From cysteine to phenylalanine, the CDR3 is 19 amino acids long. Solely the CDR3 DNA is kept, with 57 bases framed from the first base. Taken from the germline V gene, the CDR1 and CDR2 loops are SGHAT and FQNNGV. Whole blood was collected in K2EDTA tubes by collaborating institutions according to the institutions' own protocols. For TCRbeta analysis, collaborators shipped samples in one of three forms: frozen whole blood, isolated PBMCs, or DNA extracted from either of those sample types. TCRbeta CDR3 regions were amplified from genomic DNA by means of the immunoSEQ Assay, a bias-controlled multiplex PCR. Regarding the original processing steps: The number of nucleated cells in each sample was estimated from the amplification of reference gene primers within the assay. To quantify the absolute abundance of each unique TCRbeta CDR3 rearrangement, sequence reads were collapsed and filtered. For each sample, productive Simpson clonality was calculated by taking the square root of Simpson's diversity index across productive rearrangements. TCRdb took over this immuneACCESS table, retaining in-frame rearrangements with V and J assigned. Such tables are incomplete; in checked studies, under half of the missing clones stem from an unresolved V gene, and the remainder is unexplained. Clone size and V and J calls were adopted from that table, with D and trimming inferred from the DNA. The table for this sample lists approximately 360,000 clones; 70% to 90% of them were counted only once. The top ten clones comprise 0.95% to 1.5% of the sample.

The rearrangement combines TRBV11-2 with TRBJ2-1; the best D guess is TRBD1, with 6 bases matching. The source is a man aged 40-50 years with acute or convalescent COVID-19. The sample taken for sequencing was peripheral blood. CDR3 protein: CASSSHRDTDISSYNEQFF. The DNA sequence is TGTGCCAGCAGCTCCCACCGGGACACAGATATAAGCTCCTACAATGAGCAGTTCTTC. Supplemented by the reference TRBV11-2 and TRBJ2-1 proteins around the CDR3, the complete variable domain is EAGVAQSPRYKIIEKRQSVAFWCNPISGHATLYWYQQILGQGPKLLIQFQNNGVVDDSQLPKDRFSAERLKGVDSTLKIQPAKLEDSAVYLCASSSHRDTDISSYNEQFFGPGTRLTVL.